This T cell receptor (beta chain) comes out of a study of T-cell reconstitution after alpha-beta-depleted transplantation in children. Study observations and caveats: Two months or so post-transplant, alpha-beta T cells reportedly derived from several hundred expanded graft clones. T cells produced anew were the main source of T-cell counts and diversity one year after transplant.

The CDR3 is made up of 15 amino acids. CDR1 is SGHTA, CDR2 FQGNSA, per germline. V dropped 5 bases and J dropped 3 bases, with 17 bases sitting between them. Molecular barcoding with unique molecular identifiers was used for the TCRbeta library. TCRdb redid the calling of the PCR reads with MiXCR, one entry per CDR3 protein. In the table there are about 440,000 distinct CDR3 sequences, roughly 43% of which are singletons. To note about this clonotype: The antigen is unknown.

The input for sequencing was PBMCs, taken before TCRalphabeta/CD19-depleted stem cell transplant. V is TRBV7-2 and J is TRBJ2-7; TRBD2 is a possible D gene (6 bases). This TCR was sampled from a girl aged 2-10 years with aplastic anemia, due to receive a stem cell transplant. CDR3 in amino acids: CASSGEGSGYYEQYF. CDR3 bases: TGTGCCAGCAGCGGTGAGGGTAGCGGTTACTACGAGCAGTACTTC.